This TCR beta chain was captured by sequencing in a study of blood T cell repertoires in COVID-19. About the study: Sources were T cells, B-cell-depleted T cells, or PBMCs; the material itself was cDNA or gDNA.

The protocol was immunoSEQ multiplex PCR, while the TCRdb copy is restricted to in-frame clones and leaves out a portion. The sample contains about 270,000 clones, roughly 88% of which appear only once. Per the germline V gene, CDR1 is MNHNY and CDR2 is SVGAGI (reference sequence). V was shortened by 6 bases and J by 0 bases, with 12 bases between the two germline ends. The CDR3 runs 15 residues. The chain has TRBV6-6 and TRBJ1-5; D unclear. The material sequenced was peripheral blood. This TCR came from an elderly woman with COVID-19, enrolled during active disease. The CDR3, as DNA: TGTGCCAGCAGCAGAGCGGGGTCTAGCAATCAGCCCCAGCATTTT. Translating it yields CASSRAGSSNQPQHF.